This T cell receptor beta chain was documented in a study of blood T cell repertoires in COVID-19. TCRdb's copy holds only in-frame clones and misses some; the assay was immunoSEQ multiplex PCR. The repertoire consists of 310,000 or so clones, with about 90% occurring once and the leading ten covering roughly 10%. Germline V gives CDR1 LNHDA, CDR2 SQIVND (reference sequence). This CDR3 has 14 amino acids. V was cut by 3 bases and J by 2 bases, with 9 bases left in between. Source material: peripheral blood. J is TRBJ2-3 and V is TRBV19; D not resolved. This TCR was recovered from a woman in her 30s with COVID-19, enrolled during active disease. The CDR3 DNA reads as TGTGCCAGTAGTATTTTAACTACCACAGATACGCAGTATTTT. Its protein product is CASSILTTTDTQYF.